The clone carrying this TCR beta chain was observed at least ten times. These data are taken from a study of neurological immune-mediated disorders. This CDR3 comprises 15 residues. Germline CDR1 is SQVTM and CDR2 is ANQGSEA. Losses at the gene ends were 6 bases for V and 4 bases for J; bases not matched to a gene: 9. TCRdb reprocessed the 5' RACE reads with MiXCR, giving one entry per CDR3 protein. The sample records about 59,000 distinct CDR3 sequences, over 9.5% being singletons. The sample comprised PBMCs. The origin of this receptor is a woman in her sixties or seventies with HTLV-1-associated myelopathy (HAM/TSP). The rearrangement uses TRBV29-1 and TRBJ2-3, with TRBD2 matching over 11 bases. CDR3 coding DNA: TGCAGCGTCTCATTTCTAGCGGGAGGTGCAGATACGCAGTATTTT. Translation: CSVSFLAGGADTQYF.